Below, one TCR beta chain is given with its context. The repertoire was sequenced with immunoSEQ multiplex PCR; TCRdb's copy has only in-frame clones and lacks some. The sample holds about 480,000 clones, 89% seen once. This record comes from a study of blood T cell repertoires in COVID-19. The specimen was peripheral blood. The receptor's source is a man younger than 30 with COVID-19, enrolled during active disease.

The CDR3 DNA is TGTGCCAGCAGCTTAGAAGAGAGCTCCTACGAGCAGTACTTC. Translation: CASSLEESSYEQYF. The V call is TRBV7-9, the J call TRBJ2-7; D is ambiguous. The CDR3 loop spans 14 amino acids. Per the germline V gene, CDR1 is SEHNR and CDR2 is FQNEAQ (reference sequence). Between the trimmed V and J ends, which lost 1 base and 0 bases, there was a span of 7 bases.